One TCR beta chain is described in this entry. Its specific antigen is unknown. Base-call qualities are not available, and no considerably larger clone is one nucleotide away. TCR CDR3 regions were amplified from genomic DNA by multiplex PCR using the deep immunoSEQ assay. For each cell subset, the extracted genomic DNA was distributed evenly across all wells of several immunoSEQ 96-well plates, and each plate served as one replicate. For sorted subsets, approximately 210 ng genomic DNA, equal to approximately 30,000 T cell genomes, was loaded into each replicate PCR. Purified libraries were measured with a Qubit 3.0 fluorometer, size-checked on a Bioanalyzer 2100, and measured again with the KAPA Library Quantification kit. A separate single-read 150-cycle Illumina NextSeq 550 flow cell was used to sequence each immunoSEQ 96-well plate. From the authors' description of their analysis: Because only junctional sequences without quality scores were contained in the immunoSEQ output, filtering matching that applied to full-length reads could not be performed. Sequences were annotated with PyIR, a Python wrapper for IgBLAST v1.9, using IMGT germline references to assign V/J genes and CDR3. Reads were filtered out if the reads had weak V/J assignments (E-value above 1e-6), no CDR3, stop codons, out-of-frame junctions, or ambiguous translated residues. A V3J clonotype was defined by an identical inferred V gene, J gene, and CDR3 amino acid sequence. Percentage overlap between repertoires was computed as shared unique clonotypes divided by the size of the smaller repertoire. Three approaches were used to assess repertoire richness: RTK rarefaction, the Chao1 estimator, and Recon v2.1 estimates of unobserved clonotypes. For all TCRbeta clonotypes obtained by the gDNA method from four donors, generation probabilities were computed with OLGA. Drawn from immuneACCESS, this table holds only the in-frame rearrangements with V and J called that TCRdb kept. Clones are partly lost; checked studies trace under half to an unresolved V gene and leave the rest unexplained. The V and J calls and clone size are taken from that table; D and trimming were inferred from the DNA. For this sample the table gives 600,000 to 800,000 clones, of which 55% to 80% were detected only once. In total, the top ten clones hold around 1.8% of the sample.

The donors were healthy, HIV-negative adults who had no recently reported acute infections or vaccinations. All donors were Caucasian adults living in Nashville, Tennessee, USA. CD4+ T cells were enriched by magnetic negative selection, after which naive cells were positively selected on CD45RA and the negative fraction was taken as the memory subset. Blood was obtained by leukapheresis, after which PBMCs were separated by Ficoll-Histopaque density gradient centrifugation and cryopreserved in liquid nitrogen vapor phase. Analytical flow cytometry was used to check the purity and quantity of every magnetically sorted T cell population. Genomic DNA was isolated from every sorted fraction and measured by UV absorbance on a Nanodrop 2000c. This entry belongs to a study of shared clonotypes between healthy human individuals (dated by TCRdb to about 2020). Background on the whole study: A few men and two women, aged 18 to 49 years, made up the cohort. To increase sequencing depth and limit assay-specific biases, TCR repertoire library preparation and sequencing were carried out by different laboratories using diverse techniques. To estimate repertoire size and how much clonotype sharing occurs between individuals, the study deeply sequenced the blood TCR repertoires of about five healthy adults. Per donor, three plates each were used for CD4 naive and CD4 memory, two for CD8 naive, and one for CD8 memory. Between about 0.8 and 9 billion PBMCs per donor were obtained by leukapheresis. Study-wide conclusions, independent of this receptor: Naive subsets generally had larger estimated clonotype richness than memory subsets did. Higher generation probabilities were observed for clonotypes shared by all four sorted-subset donors than for non-shared clonotypes. Pairwise subsampling led to the expectation that sequencing depth would affect the degree of clonotype sharing among donors. Because the study included only a small number of donors, the genetic and exposure-history diversity represented was limited. Sampling was limited to blood, and TCR repertoires in tissue likely differ from TCR repertoires in blood. Even with the large sequencing depth, rarefaction of the sorted-subset datasets indicated that sequencing was incomplete. Across four donors, about 4.5% of naive CD4, roughly 3.4% of naive CD8, approximately 2.5% of memory CD4, and about 0.4% of memory CD8 clonotypes were shared.

The sample was memory CD4+ T cells sorted from blood. This specimen's cell subset or site label, per the study, means: CD45RA-negative fraction. The source of this sequence is a woman in her twenties or thirties in good health.

At the DNA level, the sequence is TGTGCCAGCTCACTACAGGACCCCAGCTATGGCTACACCTTC. This yields the protein CASSLQDPSYGYTF. The chain is made from TRBV18 and TRBJ1-2; D gene: possibly TRBD1, on 5 matching bases. The CDR3 has 14 amino acids, counting the end cysteine and phenylalanine. Here the CDR3 DNA is all that survives: 42 bases in frame from base 1. According to the germline V gene, CDR1 reads KGHSH and CDR2 reads LQKENI. V and J are truncated by 4 bases and 4 bases respectively, leaving an intervening sequence of 13 bases.